The rows below give T cell receptor beta chains drawn from one sample of a study of T cell repertoires in cytomegalovirus infection. TCRdb independently ran MiXCR on the reads; one entry per CDR3 protein. The table shows hundreds of thousands of distinct CDR3 sequences, with roughly a third occurring only once. The antigens of these receptors remain unknown. Sample: cultured PBMCs, taken from culture after CMV antigen stimulation. Receptor source: a human donor in good health (CMV status not recorded). Some clones in this sample may be carry-over from other donors' samples. CDR3s include the opening cysteine and the closing phenylalanine or tryptophan. The D gene is left open where the match is weak. A clone size is listed for some rows: how often the clone was seen (once, few, many), or a class if it is expanded.

J	D	size	V	CDR3	DNA
TRBJ2-1	TRBD2	.	TRBV10-3	CAISEPGLAGNSYNEQFF	TGTGCCATCAGTGAGCCCGGACTAGCGGGAAACTCCTACAATGAGCAGTTCTTC
TRBJ1-2	TRBD1	.	TRBV7-3	CASSLVTGAYGYTF	TGTGCCAGCAGCTTAGTCACAGGGGCGTATGGCTACACCTTC
TRBJ2-1	.	.	TRBV2	CASSGYGSSYNEQFF	TGTGCCAGCAGCGGCTACGGTAGCTCCTACAATGAGCAGTTCTTC
TRBJ2-1	TRBD2	few	TRBV7-2	CASSFTSGRSVHHEQFF	TGTGCCAGCAGCTTTACTAGCGGGAGATCCGTTCACCATGAGCAGTTCTTC
TRBJ2-7	.	many	TRBV7-2	CASSPSSTGTYEQYF	TGTGCCAGCAGCCCTTCGTCGACAGGTACCTACGAGCAGTACTTC
TRBJ2-2	.	.	TRBV6-2/TRBV6-3	CASRRDIHTGELFF	TGTGCCAGCAGGCGGGACATTCACACCGGGGAGCTGTTTTTT
TRBJ2-2	.	few	TRBV5-6	CASSFERNTGELFF	TGTGCCAGCAGCTTCGAGAGGAACACCGGGGAGCTGTTTTTT
TRBJ1-5	TRBD1	.	TRBV2	CASSSHRGNQPQHF	TGTGCCAGCAGTAGTCACAGGGGGAATCAGCCCCAGCATTTT
TRBJ2-3	TRBD1	.	TRBV7-9	CASSPGTGKTDTQYF	TGTGCCAGCAGCCCCGGGACAGGGAAGACAGATACGCAGTATTTT
TRBJ2-1	TRBD1	.	TRBV25-1	CATSGQGIYNEQFF	TGTGCCACCTCGGGACAGGGTATTTACAATGAGCAGTTCTTC
TRBJ2-3	TRBD2	medium-sized	TRBV7-2	CASSRLGLAGGPGTDTQYF	TGTGCCAGCAGCCGTCTCGGACTAGCGGGAGGGCCTGGGACAGATACGCAGTATTTT
TRBJ1-2	.	.	TRBV6-5	CASSYLDSRYGYTF	TGTGCCAGCAGTTACCTCGACAGTAGATATGGCTACACCTTC
TRBJ2-7	TRBD1	once	TRBV23-1	CASSQFSTGELYEQYF	TGCGCCAGCAGTCAATTCTCGACAGGGGAACTCTACGAGCAGTACTTC
TRBJ2-1	.	few	TRBV7-2	CASSLDYSNNEQFF	TGTGCCAGCAGCTTAGACTACTCAAACAATGAGCAGTTCTTC
TRBJ1-1	TRBD1	.	TRBV19	CASSQGAITEAFF	TGTGCCAGTAGTCAGGGGGCGATCACTGAAGCTTTCTTT
TRBJ2-4	.	few	TRBV7-2	CASSPRGGNIQYF	TGTGCCAGCAGCCCAAGGGGTGGAAACATTCAGTACTTC
TRBJ1-4	.	few	TRBV15	CATSIGGLATNEKLFF	TGTGCCACCAGCATCGGGGGCCTTGCAACTAATGAAAAACTGTTTTTT
TRBJ2-7	TRBD2	few	TRBV7-8	CASSPEPAGVLYEQYF	TGTGCCAGCAGCCCCGAACCAGCGGGAGTCCTCTACGAGCAGTACTTC
TRBJ2-3	TRBD1	.	TRBV28	CASSTGASGTDTQYF	TGTGCCAGCAGTACAGGGGCCTCGGGCACAGATACGCAGTATTTT
TRBJ2-5	TRBD1	.	TRBV12-5	CASGLGTGTIQETQYF	TGTGCTAGTGGCCTGGGGACAGGGACAATCCAAGAGACCCAGTACTTC
TRBJ2-6	.	.	TRBV7-9	CASKSSGANVLTF	TGTGCTAGCAAGAGCTCTGGGGCCAACGTCCTGACTTTC
TRBJ2-1	TRBD2	few	TRBV4-3	CASSQDTSGSSYNEQFF	TGCGCCAGCAGCCAAGATACTAGCGGTAGCTCCTACAATGAGCAGTTCTTC
TRBJ2-2	.	few	TRBV6-1	CASSPGTLGELFF	TGTGCCAGCAGTCCCGGGACGCTCGGGGAGCTGTTTTTT
TRBJ2-5	.	few	TRBV7-9	CASSPRTLETQYF	TGTGCCAGCAGCCCCCGCACGTTGGAGACCCAGTACTTC
TRBJ2-1	TRBD2	few	TRBV7-6	CASSLALAGAWDEQFF	TGTGCCAGCAGCTTAGCACTAGCGGGAGCTTGGGATGAGCAGTTCTTC
TRBJ1-5	.	.	TRBV20-1	CSAPRVIGNQPQHF	TGCAGTGCGCCGAGGGTGATTGGCAATCAGCCCCAGCATTTT
TRBJ1-1	.	.	TRBV7-2	CASSAITEAFF	TGTGCCAGCAGCGCCATCACTGAAGCTTTCTTT
TRBJ2-5	.	.	TRBV4-1	CASSQQAGETQYF	TGCGCCAGCAGCCAACAGGCGGGGGAGACCCAGTACTTC
TRBJ2-6	TRBD2	.	TRBV10-3	CAIGAGGLGGANVLTF	TGTGCCATCGGAGCGGGAGGGTTGGGCGGGGCCAACGTCCTGACTTTC
TRBJ2-1	.	few	TRBV20-1	CSASEFPSEQFF	TGCAGTGCTAGCGAATTTCCCAGTGAGCAGTTCTTC
TRBJ2-3	TRBD1	.	TRBV5-5	CASSSRTGPITDTQYF	TGTGCCAGCAGCTCCAGGACAGGTCCGATCACAGATACGCAGTATTTT
TRBJ2-1	.	many	TRBV7-2	CASSLKGMTSGRGEQFF	TGTGCCAGCAGCTTAAAAGGCATGACTAGTGGGCGTGGTGAGCAGTTCTTC
TRBJ2-5	TRBD1	few	TRBV6-1	CASRDRVPLLETQYF	TGTGCCAGCAGGGACAGGGTCCCGTTGTTGGAGACCCAGTACTTC
TRBJ2-3	.	.	TRBV12-3/TRBV12-4	CASSFGTLGRIGRIRGTDTQYF	TGTGCCAGCAGTTTTGGGACCTTGGGGAGAATAGGTCGGATCCGCGGCACAGATACGCAGTATTTT
TRBJ2-7	TRBD1	.	TRBV4-1	CASSQDGTTGFASYEQYF	TGCGCCAGCAGCCAAGATGGGACGACAGGGTTTGCTTCCTACGAGCAGTACTTC
TRBJ1-1	.	.	TRBV2	CASTSGRGMNTEAFF	TGTGCCAGCACTTCGGGGAGAGGTATGAACACTGAAGCTTTCTTT
TRBJ2-3	TRBD1	few	TRBV11-2	CASSVRDRVLDTQYF	TGTGCCAGCAGCGTCCGGGACAGGGTCCTGGATACGCAGTATTTT
TRBJ1-2	TRBD1	.	TRBV7-9	CASSLPHRGPADYGYTF	TGTGCCAGCAGCCTACCGCACAGGGGACCAGCTGACTATGGCTACACCTTC
TRBJ2-5	.	.	TRBV20-1	CSAEGPLQETQYF	TGCAGTGCTGAGGGCCCACTCCAGGAGACCCAGTACTTC
TRBJ1-2	.	.	TRBV12-3/TRBV12-4	CASSLSLNRPTYDYTF	TGTGCCAGCAGTTTGAGTCTAAACAGGCCGACTTATGACTACACCTTC
TRBJ2-7	TRBD2	many	TRBV7-2	CASSTTSGYEQYF	TGTGCCAGCAGTACCACTAGCGGCTACGAGCAGTACTTC
TRBJ1-3	.	.	TRBV6-8	CASSYSGPGNTIYF	TGTGCCAGCAGTTACTCAGGGCCTGGAAACACCATATATTTT
TRBJ2-5	TRBD2	.	TRBV24-1	CATSDSSGSPQETQYF	TGTGCCACCAGTGATTCGAGCGGGAGTCCTCAAGAGACCCAGTACTTC
TRBJ2-7	.	.	TRBV6-2/TRBV6-3	CASTLGGLHSYEQYF	TGTGCCAGCACCCTAGGGGGACTACATTCCTACGAGCAGTACTTC
TRBJ1-2	TRBD1	.	TRBV7-6	CASSSDRELYGYTF	TGTGCCAGCAGCTCCGACAGGGAACTCTATGGCTACACCTTC
TRBJ2-1	TRBD1	few	TRBV6-2/TRBV6-3	CASNKQGPYNEQFF	TGTGCCAGCAATAAACAGGGGCCCTACAATGAGCAGTTCTTC
TRBJ2-1	TRBD2	.	TRBV4-2	CASSQDRSGSIKSNEQFF	TGTGCCAGCAGCCAAGATCGTAGCGGGAGTATAAAGAGCAATGAGCAGTTCTTC
TRBJ2-1	TRBD2	.	TRBV19	CASSYRTSGLASNEQFF	TGTGCCAGTAGTTATCGGACTAGCGGCTTGGCTTCGAATGAGCAGTTCTTC